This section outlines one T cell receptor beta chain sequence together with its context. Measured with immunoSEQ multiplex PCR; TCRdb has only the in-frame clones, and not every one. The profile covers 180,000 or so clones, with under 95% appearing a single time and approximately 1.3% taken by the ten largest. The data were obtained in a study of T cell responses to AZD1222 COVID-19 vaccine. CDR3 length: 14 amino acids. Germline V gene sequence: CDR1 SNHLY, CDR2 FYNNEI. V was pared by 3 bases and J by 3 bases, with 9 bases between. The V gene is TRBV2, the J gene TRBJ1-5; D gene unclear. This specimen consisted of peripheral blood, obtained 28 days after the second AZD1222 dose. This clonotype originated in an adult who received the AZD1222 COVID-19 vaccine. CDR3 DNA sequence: TGTGCCAGCAGTGACAGATTTATCAATCAGCCCCAGCATTTT. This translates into CASSDRFINQPQHF. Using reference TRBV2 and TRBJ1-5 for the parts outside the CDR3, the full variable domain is EPEVTQTPSHQVTQMGQEVILRCVPISNHLYFYWYRQILGQKVEFLVSFYNNEISEKSEIFDDQFSVERPDGSNFTLKIRSTKLEDSAMYFCASSDRFINQPQHFGDGTRLSIL.